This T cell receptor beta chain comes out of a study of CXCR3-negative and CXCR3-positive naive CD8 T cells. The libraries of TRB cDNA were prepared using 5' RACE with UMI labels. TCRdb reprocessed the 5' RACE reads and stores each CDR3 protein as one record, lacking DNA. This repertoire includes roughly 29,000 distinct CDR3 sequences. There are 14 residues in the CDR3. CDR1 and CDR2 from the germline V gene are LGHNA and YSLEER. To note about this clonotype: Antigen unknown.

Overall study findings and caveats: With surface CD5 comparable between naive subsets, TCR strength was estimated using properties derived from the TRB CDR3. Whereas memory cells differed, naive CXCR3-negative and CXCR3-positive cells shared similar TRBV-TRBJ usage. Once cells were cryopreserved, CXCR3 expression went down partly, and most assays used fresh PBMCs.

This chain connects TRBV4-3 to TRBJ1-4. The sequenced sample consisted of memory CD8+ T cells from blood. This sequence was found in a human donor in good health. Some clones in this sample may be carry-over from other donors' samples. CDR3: CASSRRRENEKLFF.